The sequence of this T cell receptor (beta chain) was determined in a study of identical twins. Whole-study findings and limits: Cord blood's abundant beta clonotypes had fewer insertions, unlike memory repertoires.

V was cut by 6 bases and J by 5 bases, with 12 bases left in between. From germline, CDR1 is MNHNS and CDR2 SASEGT. This CDR3 has 13 amino acids. There are a few counts of this clonotype. Its matching antigen is unknown. With template switching, a universal primer site was added, and the cDNA carried unique molecular identifiers. TCRdb re-called the 5' RACE reads through MiXCR, storing one row per CDR3 protein. The repertoire holds under 350,000 distinct CDR3 sequences, more than 8% seen once, with approximately 6.6% in the top ten. Each donor was a healthy Caucasian. In addition, the sample was reused for a study of yellow fever vaccine responses in identical twins. That source reports: Vaccine-induced T cell responses in twins were reportedly observed to appear partly convergent, partly personalized.

Material for sequencing was CD8+ T cells sorted from blood. V usage is TRBV6-1 and J usage is TRBJ2-3; TRBD2 is a possible D gene (6 bases). The TCR originated in a woman aged 18-29 years in good health. The CDR3 loop is CASSPRGLDTQYF. DNA for the CDR3: TGTGCCAGCAGCCCGCGGGGTCTAGATACGCAGTATTTT.